The rows below give T cell receptor beta chains drawn from one sample of a study of blood T cells in healthy people across ages. TCRdb recomputed calls from the 5' RACE reads with MiXCR, one row per CDR3 protein. The data contain 950,000 to 1,200,000 distinct CDR3 sequences, 35% to 40% of them singletons. The material sequenced was blood. These receptors were obtained from a man younger than 35 in good health. Each CDR3 is given without its conserved first and last residue. The order of the fields is V gene, CDR3 protein.

V: TRBV5-1
CDR3: ASSPRDSRMNTEAF

V: TRBV7-9
CDR3: ASRGDSPNTEAF

V: TRBV20-1
CDR3: SARDLLSITAYGDNEQF

V: TRBV9
CDR3: ASSVGHSYEQY

V: TRBV4-1
CDR3: ASSQNPWAGLQETQY

V: TRBV7-2
CDR3: ASSLFEVQETQY

V: TRBV2
CDR3: ASSLDIANYGYT

V: TRBV21-1
CDR3: ASRRAGQETQY

V: TRBV20-1
CDR3: SALDARGTDTQY

V: TRBV12-3/TRBV12-4
CDR3: ASSVRGYNEQY

V: TRBV29-1
CDR3: SVESRRSNTEAF

V: TRBV4-1
CDR3: ASSQPDGRLNTEAF

V: TRBV25-1
CDR3: ARLWGRVTEAF

V: TRBV4-3
CDR3: ASSQDRTVRGEQF

V: TRBV6-1
CDR3: ASSESGTTNEKLF

V: TRBV2
CDR3: ASSEFGGIQETQY

V: TRBV4-3
CDR3: ASSPHGRDTDTQY

V: TRBV6-1
CDR3: ASSGFPSEQY

V: TRBV30
CDR3: AWSVSRTSGGYGNNEQF

V: TRBV7-3
CDR3: ASSPNYERGEGNEQY

V: TRBV4-3
CDR3: ASSQDGEGDTQY

V: TRBV12-3/TRBV12-4
CDR3: ASSSRDKYNEKLF

V: TRBV5-1
CDR3: ASSQYTTVTNTEAF

V: TRBV12-3/TRBV12-4
CDR3: ASSTRQRNYGYT

V: TRBV21-1
CDR3: ASSKASVGGVTTDTQY

V: TRBV6-2/TRBV6-3
CDR3: ASSYSRQGLNTEAF

V: TRBV2
CDR3: ASSLNSDNEQF

V: TRBV20-1
CDR3: SARSLAGGHEQY

V: TRBV2
CDR3: ASSHHPWGQEYSNQPQH

V: TRBV7-9
CDR3: ASRTRGTEAF

V: TRBV12-3/TRBV12-4
CDR3: ASSPDRAYNEKLF

V: TRBV27
CDR3: ASSISRPAGTGELF

V: TRBV11-2
CDR3: ASSLAGLVGGELF

V: TRBV13
CDR3: ASSSIGEASGAGTDTQY

V: TRBV20-1
CDR3: SARDRIAGADYNSPLH

V: TRBV6-1
CDR3: TSSPTPDSAGDGYT